The 29 T cell receptor beta chains reported below all come from one sample, sequenced in a study of CD8 T cells in ankylosing spondylitis. TCRdb passed the 5' RACE reads through MiXCR, listing each CDR3 protein once. The profile shows some 130,000 distinct CDR3 sequences, around 13% of them singletons. The source material was blood, either unsorted or a sorted T cell fraction (not recorded which). The receptors here all came from a female donor with ankylosing spondylitis or in good health (not recorded which).

This clonotype was counted ten times or more. This chain joins TRBV7-9 and TRBJ2-2, with TRBD2 identical over 13 bases. V lost 5 bases, J lost 6 bases, and 6 bases stayed unmatched. The germline V gene has CDR1 SEHNR and CDR2 FQNEAQ (reference sequence). The CDR3 is 16 residues long. The CDR3 DNA reads as TGTGCCAGCAGCGCGCGGACTAGCGGGAGAGCCGGGGAGCTGTTTTTT. Protein sequence: CASSARTSGRAGELFF.

This clonotype was seen a handful of times. DNA for the CDR3: TGCGCCAGCAGCTCGGGACAGAACACTGAAGCTTTCTTT. As protein: CASSSGQNTEAFF. This chain connects TRBV5-1 to TRBJ1-1, with D possibly being TRBD1 (6 bases). The germline gives CDR1 SGHRS, CDR2 YFSETQ. The CDR3 sequence is 13 residues long. V was clipped by 3 bases and J by 1 base, with 7 bases between them.

This rearrangement joins TRBV11-1 to TRBJ1-1, with unresolved D. The germline V gene encodes CDR1 SGHAT and CDR2 FQDESV (reference sequence). Trimming took off 2 bases at V and 0 bases at J, with 13 bases between the two ends. CDR3 size: 16 residues. In nucleotides, the CDR3 is TGTGCCAGCAGCTTAAGGGCCAACCCGTTGAACACTGAAGCTTTCTTT. It is translated as CASSLRANPLNTEAFF.

This clonotype was seen only a few times. V usage is TRBV20-1 and J usage is TRBJ2-4; 7 nucleotides align to TRBD2. The germline V gene has CDR1 DFQATT and CDR2 SNEGSKA (reference sequence). Trimming at V came to 3 bases and at J to 6 bases, leaving 8 bases not matched to a gene. The CDR3 consists of 14 residues. The CDR3: CSARSRLAGNIQYF. The CDR3 DNA reads as TGCAGTGCTAGGAGCCGACTAGCTGGAAACATTCAGTACTTC.

This clonotype was seen many times. The V gene is TRBV20-1, the J gene TRBJ1-5, with D uncertain. Trimming shortened V by 6 bases and J by 5 bases, and 20 bases separated the two germline ends. The germline CDR1 and CDR2 sequences are DFQATT and SNEGSKA (reference sequence). The CDR3 consists of 15 residues. The CDR3 nucleotides are TGCAGTGCATCTCCATGGCAGGACGGAGATCAGCCCCAGCATTTT. Its translation: CSASPWQDGDQPQHF.

The rearrangement links TRBV30 to TRBJ1-4, with a weak D call TRBD1 (6 bases). The CDR3 has 13 residues. The V end lost 8 bases, the J end lost 1 base, and 11 bases lay between the germline ends. Germline CDR1 reads GTSNPN; CDR2 reads SVGIG (reference sequence). In DNA form, the CDR3 reads TGTGCCGGGGCGGACAGAACTAATGAAAAACTGTTTTTT. Translating gives CAGADRTNEKLFF.

This sequence joins TRBV6-1 and TRBJ2-5; 7 bases agree with TRBD1. CDR1 is MNHNS, CDR2 SASEGT, per germline. The junction had 11 bases not matched to a gene; V was cut back by 6 bases and J by 4 bases. The CDR3 consists of 15 residues. The CDR3 spells CASRPGTAVGETQYF. As DNA, the CDR3 is TGTGCCAGCAGGCCGGGGACAGCCGTAGGAGAGACCCAGTACTTC.

This clonotype occurred a few times. The V call is TRBV5-1, the J call TRBJ2-7; D is possibly TRBD2 (6 bases). The V end lost 1 base, the J end lost 1 base, and 18 bases lay between the germline ends. CDR3 size: 17 residues. CDR1 and CDR2 from the germline V gene are SGHRS and YFSETQ. CDR3: CASSLNVGGVVSYEQYF. The CDR3 DNA sequence: TGCGCCAGCAGCTTGAACGTAGGCGGGGTGGTGTCCTACGAGCAGTACTTC. Full variable domain (outside the CDR3, taken from reference TRBV5-1 and TRBJ2-7): KAGVTQTPRYLIKTRGQQVTLSCSPISGHRSVSWYQQTPGQGLQFLFEYFSETQRNKGNFPGRFSGRQFSNSRSEMNVSTLELGDSALYLCASSLNVGGVVSYEQYFGPGTRLTVT.

There are many counts of this clonotype. J is TRBJ2-6 and V is TRBV29-1; 7 nucleotides line up with TRBD1. V was pared by 6 bases and J by 7 bases, with 9 bases of the junction left unmatched. This CDR3 is built from 14 residues. The germline gives CDR1 SQVTM, CDR2 ANQGSEA. In DNA, the CDR3 is TGCAGCGTCCGGACCCGACAGGGTGCCAACGTCCTGACTTTC. Encoded protein: CSVRTRQGANVLTF.

This clonotype has more than one count but fewer than ten. The genes are TRBV29-1 and TRBJ1-1; the D is unclear. V lost 6 bases and J 5 bases, leaving 10 bases between the germline ends. The CDR3 extends over 11 amino acids. The germline V gene has CDR1 SQVTM and CDR2 ANQGSEA. CDR3 sequence (DNA): TGCAGCGTAAACCCCGTAACTGAAGCTTTCTTT. Residues: CSVNPVTEAFF.

The chain uses TRBV5-6 and TRBJ1-4; TRBD1 might be the D (6 bases). The CDR3 is 16 residues long. Trimming cost V 0 bases and J 3 bases, with 12 bases left between them. The V gene's germline CDR1 is SGHDT and CDR2 YYEEEE. The chain's CDR3 is CASSLAGTPANEKLFF. The CDR3 bases are TGTGCCAGCAGCTTGGCTGGGACACCAGCTAATGAAAAACTGTTTTTT.

This clonotype appeared a few times. V is TRBV11-1 and J is TRBJ2-1; TRBD2 matches at 9 bases. The CDR3 is made up of 15 amino acids. The V gene's germline CDR1 is SGHAT and CDR2 FQDESV (reference sequence). The V segment lost 1 base and the J segment 4 bases; nucleotides outside the gene matches: 2. The CDR3: CASSLGLADYNEQFF. CDR3 sequence (DNA): TGTGCCAGCAGCTTAGGACTAGCGGATTACAATGAGCAGTTCTTC.

This clonotype was recorded many times. The chain carries TRBV29-1 and TRBJ1-1; D gene uncertain. Germline V gives CDR1 SQVTM, CDR2 ANQGSEA. The CDR3 length is 13 residues. Trimming took off 6 bases at V and 0 bases at J, with 11 bases between the two ends. The CDR3 region has the DNA TGCAGCGTCGACTTCTCAATGAACACTGAAGCTTTCTTT. Encoded protein: CSVDFSMNTEAFF.

This clonotype has more than one count but fewer than ten. The chain is built from TRBV10-3 and TRBJ2-1, with D maybe TRBD1 (6 bases). V dropped 2 bases and J dropped 7 bases, with 15 bases sitting between them. The germline CDR1 and CDR2 sequences are ENHRY and SYGVKD. CDR3 length equals 15 residues. The DNA for the CDR3 is TGTGCCATCAGTGAGACAGGGATTACAACGAATGAGCAGTTCTTC. This sequence encodes CAISETGITTNEQFF.

The table lists this clonotype with many counts. The chain uses TRBV5-5 and TRBJ2-1; 7 positions match TRBD2. The CDR3 runs 14 residues. Trimming removed 1 base from V and 4 bases from J; junction bases left unmatched: 2. Germline V gene sequence: CDR1 SGHKS, CDR2 YYEKEE (reference sequence). The CDR3 spells CASSLSLAYNEQFF. The DNA for the CDR3 is TGTGCCAGCAGCTTGTCACTAGCGTACAATGAGCAGTTCTTC.

This clonotype was detected a few times. The V call is TRBV7-2, the J call TRBJ2-1, with 8 bases aligning to TRBD2. Losses at the gene ends were 2 bases for V and 0 bases for J; bases not matched to a gene: 6. The CDR3 contains 17 residues. Per the germline V gene, CDR1 is SGHTA and CDR2 is FQGNSA. CDR3 in DNA: TGTGCCAGCAGCTTAATCGCGGGGGGACTCTCCTACAATGAGCAGTTCTTC. Translating it yields CASSLIAGGLSYNEQFF.

The V call is TRBV20-1, the J call TRBJ2-3; tentatively, D is TRBD2 (6 bases). The V end lost 6 bases, the J end lost 8 bases, and 15 bases lay between the germline ends. From germline, CDR1 is DFQATT and CDR2 SNEGSKA (reference sequence). The CDR3 consists of 12 residues. CDR3 loop: CSANRGAGTQYF. The CDR3 DNA follows: TGCAGTGCCAACCGCGGAGCGGGTACGCAGTATTTT.

This clonotype has a handful of counts. The chain combines TRBV12-3 or TRBV12-4 with TRBJ2-1; TRBD2 aligns across 14 bases. The CDR3 loop spans 19 amino acids. V lost 1 base, J lost 2 bases, and 7 bases stayed unmatched. The CDR3 reads CASSLVPGTSGSPYNEQFF. The CDR3 nucleotides are TGTGCCAGCAGTTTAGTACCCGGGACTAGCGGGAGCCCCTACAATGAGCAGTTCTTC.

This clonotype occurred a few times. The chain recombines TRBV7-2 with TRBJ2-5; no firm D call. CDR1 and CDR2 (germline): SGHTA, FQGNSA. Trimming cost V 1 base and J 6 bases, with 9 bases left between them. This CDR3 has 13 residues. DNA of the CDR3: TGTGCCAGCAGCTTAGAGGAAAGGAAGACCCAGTACTTC. Residues: CASSLEERKTQYF.

In regard to this clonotype: A much larger clonotype is one base distant, so this may be a read error. V and J are TRBV9 and TRBJ2-7; weak D call: TRBD2 (6 bases). The CDR3 sequence is 14 residues long. CDR1 is SGDLS, CDR2 YYNGEE, per germline. The CDR3 is CVSSVDGSSYEQYF. CDR3 sequence (DNA): TGTGTCAGCAGCGTAGACGGGAGCTCCTACGAGCAGTACTTC.

This clonotype was detected only a few times. This rearrangement joins TRBV11-2 to TRBJ2-3; 15 bases fit TRBD2. The J segment lost 5 bases and the V segment lost 5 bases, leaving 5 bases of the junction unmatched. The CDR3 is made up of 16 amino acids. The V gene's germline CDR1 is SGHAT and CDR2 FQNNGV. CDR3 sequence (DNA): TGTGCCAGCAGCACCGGACTAGCGGGGGGGTTAGATACGCAGTATTTT. It is translated as CASSTGLAGGLDTQYF.

This clonotype was detected a few times. The junction departs from germline at one end; a sequencing error may be responsible. The chain is built from TRBV2 and TRBJ2-7; D possibly uses TRBD1 or TRBD2 (5 bases each). This CDR3 region has 12 residues. The germline V gene encodes CDR1 SNHLY and CDR2 FYNNEI. CDR3 sequence reads: CASSEGRRGGSF. The CDR3, as DNA: TGTGCCAGCAGTGAAGGGAGAAGGGGTGGGAGCTTC.

The sample holds a few counts of this clonotype. The CDR3 reads CAISAPGTDEAFF. The CDR3 nucleotides read TGTGCCATCAGTGCCCCCGGGACGGATGAAGCTTTCTTT. This sequence joins TRBV10-3 and TRBJ1-1, with TRBD1 as a possible D gene (5 bases). The V and J ends lost 4 bases and 7 bases respectively, with 13 bases between them. CDR1 ENHRY and CDR2 SYGVKD come from the germline V gene. This CDR3 is built from 13 residues.

There are many counts of this clonotype. The chain employs TRBV20-1 and TRBJ2-4, with 7 positions matching TRBD2. Germline V gene sequence: CDR1 DFQATT, CDR2 SNEGSKA (reference sequence). V trimming: 0 bases; J trimming: 8 bases; junction bases outside the gene matches: 4. The length of the CDR3 is 13 residues. CDR3 protein: CSAREWGRDIQYF. CDR3 in DNA: TGCAGTGCTAGAGAGTGGGGGAGGGACATTCAGTACTTC.

This chain connects TRBV20-1 to TRBJ2-7; 9 bases fit TRBD1. This CDR3 has 15 amino acids. The V and J ends lost 5 bases and 3 bases, in that order; junction bases with no gene match: 11. The germline V gene has CDR1 DFQATT and CDR2 SNEGSKA (reference sequence). CDR3 nucleotides: TGCAGTGCTGAGACCGGGACAGGGCCTAACTACGAGCAGTACTTC. Translating gives CSAETGTGPNYEQYF.

This clonotype was recorded at least ten times. This rearrangement joins TRBV28 to TRBJ1-6; TRBD1 is a possible D gene (6 bases). The V end was cut by 6 bases, the J end by 10 bases, with 19 bases between. The CDR3 spans 15 residues. CDR1 MDHEN and CDR2 SYDVKM come from the germline V gene. The CDR3 DNA is TGTGCCAGCAGGAGGAAACAGGGCGCTGGGTCACCCCTCCACTTT. Protein sequence: CASRRKQGAGSPLHF. Combining the CDR3 with reference TRBV28 and TRBJ1-6 gives the whole variable domain DVKVTQSSRYLVKRTGEKVFLECVQDMDHENMFWYRQDPGLGLRLIYFSYDVKMKEKGDIPEGYSVSREKKERFSLILESASTNQTSMYLCASRRKQGAGSPLHFGNGTRLTVT.

This clonotype was found a few times. This rearrangement joins TRBV12-3 or TRBV12-4 to TRBJ1-4; D remains unclear. V shed 5 bases and J shed 10 bases, with 17 bases lying between them. The CDR3 has 14 residues. The CDR3 spells CASSPEDEVGKLFF. As DNA, the CDR3 is TGTGCCAGCAGTCCGGAGGACGAAGTTGGAAAACTGTTTTTT.

This rearrangement joins TRBV5-1 to TRBJ2-1, with TRBD2 matching over 8 bases. J lost 2 bases, V lost 2 bases, and 3 bases had no gene match. CDR1 is SGHRS, CDR2 YFSETQ, per germline. This CDR3 has 15 residues. The CDR3 sequence is CASSFGGAPYNEQFF. In DNA, the CDR3 is TGCGCCAGCAGCTTCGGGGGGGCGCCCTACAATGAGCAGTTCTTC.

This clonotype occurred a few times. The genes are TRBV6-1 and TRBJ2-5, with D perhaps TRBD1 or TRBD2 (7 bases each). Germline loops: CDR1 MNHNS, CDR2 SASEGT. The CDR3 has 14 amino acids. Trimming removed 5 bases at V and 4 bases at J, with 14 bases between. For the CDR3, the DNA is TGTGCCAGCAGTACCCCAGGGGGGGCAGAGACCCAGTACTTC. Translation gives CASSTPGGAETQYF.